These 20 T cell receptor beta chains originate from one sample sequenced in a study of cytomegalovirus exposure and HLA in healthy donors. The PCR ran on 60 Vbeta and 13 Jbeta primers. The data were produced by immunoSEQ multiplex PCR, yet TCRdb's version contains in-frame clones alone and is incomplete. This table has some 160,000 clones, roughly 85% appearing once. What was sequenced was PBMCs. Every receptor here comes from a woman in her twenties or thirties in good health and CMV-seronegative.

Worth noting for this clone: Other DNA sequences in this sample translate to the same CDR3. The chain couples TRBV5-1 to TRBJ1-3; D gene uncertain. Germline assignment: CDR1 SGHRS and CDR2 YFSETQ. The CDR3 sequence is 15 residues long. V lost 4 bases to trimming and J lost 0 bases, with 11 bases between them. The CDR3 nucleotides read TGCGCCAGCAGCCCCGGAGGAGCCTCTGGAAACACCATATATTTT. Protein: CASSPGGASGNTIYF.

This clone was recorded once. The V gene is TRBV9, the J gene TRBJ1-2; D is unclear. This CDR3 spans 15 amino acids. Looked up from germline, CDR1 is SGDLS and CDR2 is YYNGEE. Trimming stripped 3 bases from V and 0 bases from J, with 12 bases between. CDR3 nucleotides: TGTGCCAGCAGCGCTGGATTGGAGTCTAACTATGGCTACACCTTC. Its protein product is CASSAGLESNYGYTF. Combining the CDR3 with reference TRBV9 and TRBJ1-2 gives the whole variable domain DSGVTQTPKHLITATGQRVTLRCSPRSGDLSVYWYQQSLDQGLQFLIQYYNGEERAKGNILERFSAQQFPDLHSELNLSSLELGDSALYFCASSAGLESNYGYTFGSGTRLTVV.

The rearrangement joins TRBV11-2 to TRBJ1-1, with a tentative D call TRBD1 (6 bases). Germline assignment: CDR1 SGHAT and CDR2 FQNNGV. This CDR3 is 13 amino acids long. Trimming left V 3 bases short and J 5 bases short, with 10 bases between. CDR3 DNA sequence: TGTGCCAGCAGCTTGCAGGGGACGACTGAAGCTTTCTTT. Protein product: CASSLQGTTEAFF.

This sequence joins TRBV5-1 and TRBJ2-7; the match to TRBD1 covers 7 bases. The length of the CDR3 is 14 residues. The germline V gene has CDR1 SGHRS and CDR2 YFSETQ. With 1 base clipped from V and 3 bases from J, the junction kept 4 bases outside the gene matches. Here the CDR3 reads CASSLWQGVYEQYF. CDR3 sequence (DNA): TGCGCCAGCAGCTTGTGGCAGGGGGTCTACGAGCAGTACTTC. The full variable domain, completed using reference TRBV5-1 and TRBJ2-7, is KAGVTQTPRYLIKTRGQQVTLSCSPISGHRSVSWYQQTPGQGLQFLFEYFSETQRNKGNFPGRFSGRQFSNSRSEMNVSTLELGDSALYLCASSLWQGVYEQYFGPGTRLTVT.

This chain joins TRBV9 and TRBJ1-4; perhaps TRBD1 as D (5 bases). The CDR3 is made up of 12 amino acids. V gave up 1 base and J gave up 10 bases, with 8 bases separating them. Germline CDR1 and CDR2: SGDLS and YYNGEE. The CDR3 loop reads CASSVYGGKLFF. The CDR3 nucleotides read TGTGCCAGCAGCGTATACGGGGGAAAACTGTTTTTT.

DNA of the CDR3: TGTGCCAGCAGCCAAGAGGCGCGGGAAATTAACTATGGCTACACCTTC. Translated, it gives CASSQEAREINYGYTF. This rearrangement joins TRBV4-2 to TRBJ1-2; D not certain. The V and J ends lost 0 bases and 1 base respectively, with 12 bases between them. Germline V gene lookup returns CDR1 LGHNA and CDR2 YNFKEQ. There are 16 residues in the CDR3.

The chain has TRBV19 and TRBJ1-6, with D uncertain. V lost 4 bases and J lost 8, with 9 bases in between. Germline V gene sequence: CDR1 LNHDA, CDR2 SQIVND (reference sequence). The CDR3 has 13 amino acids. The DNA of the CDR3 is TGTGCCAGTAGTACCGGGTTACATTCACCCCTCCACTTT. This gives the protein CASSTGLHSPLHF.

This chain links TRBV5-4 with TRBJ2-7; 11 bases line up with TRBD2. V lost 4 bases to trimming and J lost 4 bases; unmatched junction nucleotides: 13. The CDR3 is 17 amino acids. CDR1 is SGHNT, CDR2 YYREEE, per germline (reference sequence). The CDR3 loop reads CASSPGTSGYLGYEQYF. DNA of the CDR3: TGTGCCAGCAGCCCTGGGACTAGCGGTTACCTAGGGTACGAGCAGTACTTC.

This clone occurred once. This chain connects TRBV7-2 to TRBJ2-7; a weak D match, TRBD2 (6 bases). Trimming left V 5 bases short and J 4 bases short, with 15 bases between. This CDR3 is built from 14 residues. CDR1 is SGHTA and CDR2 is FQGNSA in the germline V gene. The CDR3 DNA follows: TGTGCCAGCAGCCCGCGGGACCAACGATACGAGCAGTACTTC. Translation: CASSPRDQRYEQYF.

V is TRBV4-3 and J is TRBJ2-7; 9 bases agree with TRBD1. This CDR3 region has 14 residues. V lost 0 bases and J lost 6; bases outside the gene matches: 3. Germline lookup yields CDR1 LGHNA and CDR2 YSLEER. The CDR3 loop is CASSQEGTGTEQYF. CDR3 sequence (DNA): TGCGCCAGCAGCCAAGAGGGGACAGGGACCGAGCAGTACTTC.

The chain combines TRBV7-3 with TRBJ1-1; D is possibly TRBD1 (5 bases). The CDR3 spans 17 residues. Germline V gene lookup returns CDR1 SGHTA and CDR2 FQGTGA. Between the trimmed V and J ends, which lost 2 bases and 1 base, there was a span of 17 bases. The CDR3 sequence is CASSLGFHGGGNTEAFF. DNA for the CDR3: TGTGCCAGCAGCTTAGGGTTTCACGGGGGTGGGAACACTGAAGCTTTCTTT.

Concerning this clone itself: An end of the junction does not agree with germline; a read error may underlie this. The CDR3 sequence is CSSSLSSPTPGQGNYGYTF. CDR3 DNA: TGTTCCAGCAGCTTGAGCTCCCCAACTCCGGGACAGGGGAACTATGGCTACACCTTC. This rearrangement joins TRBV7-9 to TRBJ1-2; 10 positions agree with TRBD1. CDR3 length equals 19 residues. Germline V gene lookup returns CDR1 SEHNR and CDR2 FQNEAQ (reference sequence).

The V and J genes are TRBV5-1 and TRBJ1-1; D is ambiguous. The CDR3 is 11 amino acids. Trimming removed 0 bases from V and 9 bases from J, with 6 bases in between. The germline gives CDR1 SGHRS, CDR2 YFSETQ. The CDR3 sequence: CASSLGAQAFF. The CDR3 bases are TGCGCCAGCAGCTTGGGGGCCCAAGCTTTCTTT.

CDR3: CAWKGRRSSGANVLTF. CDR3 in DNA: TGTGCCTGGAAGGGGCGGCGGAGCTCTGGGGCCAACGTCCTGACTTTC. The V and J genes are TRBV30 and TRBJ2-6, with a possible D match to TRBD1 (5 bases). CDR3 length equals 16 residues. Germline V gene sequence: CDR1 GTSNPN, CDR2 SVGIG (reference sequence). Trimming cost V 4 bases and J 0 bases, with 13 bases left between them.

The J gene is TRBJ2-1, the V gene TRBV28; 7 bases are a match to TRBD1. V shed 3 bases and J 7 bases; nucleotides not matched to a gene: 12. Germline CDR1 is MDHEN and CDR2 is SYDVKM. This CDR3 region has 16 residues. This CDR3 reads CASSFRGGVGGNEQFF. The CDR3 DNA follows: TGTGCCAGCAGTTTTAGAGGGGGCGTAGGAGGTAATGAGCAGTTCTTC.

This chain joins TRBV15 and TRBJ1-3; D ambiguous. There are 16 residues in the CDR3. V lost 2 bases and J lost 0, with 11 bases in between. Germline V gene data show CDR1 as LNHNV and CDR2 as YYDKDF (reference sequence). In nucleotides, the CDR3 is TGTGCCACCAGCAGAATCTTCCGGGTCTCTGGAAACACCATATATTTT. This encodes CATSRIFRVSGNTIYF.

The V gene is TRBV11-2, the J gene TRBJ2-1; D is perhaps TRBD2 (6 bases). Germline CDR1 SGHAT, CDR2 FQNNGV. This CDR3 spans 11 amino acids. V was pared by 4 bases and J by 12 bases, with 10 bases between. Here the CDR3 DNA reads TGTGCCAGCAGCTCGCTGGGGGGGCAGTTCTTC. Translation: CASSSLGGQFF.

A single count supports this clone. This chain uses TRBV27 with TRBJ1-1, with TRBD1 identical over 7 bases. Germline CDR1 MNHEY, CDR2 SMNVEV (reference sequence). J was trimmed by 0 bases and V by 4 bases; bases with no gene match: 5. This CDR3 has 15 amino acids. This chain's CDR3 is CASSSGDRVNTEAFF. The CDR3 nucleotides are TGTGCCAGCAGTTCGGGGGACAGAGTGAACACTGAAGCTTTCTTT.

This chain connects TRBV11-3 to TRBJ2-5; tentatively, D is TRBD1 (6 bases). The CDR3 loop spans 13 amino acids. V gave up 5 bases and J gave up 3 bases, with 10 bases separating them. CDR1 and CDR2 (germline): SGHNT, YENEEA. CDR3 sequence (DNA): TGTGCCAGCAGCACGGACAGAAAAGAGACCCAGTACTTC. Translated, it gives CASSTDRKETQYF.

V is TRBV9 and J is TRBJ1-1; possible D gene TRBD1, 5 bases. Per the germline V gene, CDR1 is SGDLS and CDR2 is YYNGEE. V lost 4 bases, J lost 0 bases, and 10 bases lay in between. CDR3 length: 14 residues. CDR3 DNA: TGTGCCAGCAGCCGGAGGGGAGTGAACACTGAAGCTTTCTTT. This sequence encodes CASSRRGVNTEAFF. The variable domain in full, completed from reference TRBV9 and TRBJ1-1, reads DSGVTQTPKHLITATGQRVTLRCSPRSGDLSVYWYQQSLDQGLQFLIQYYNGEERAKGNILERFSAQQFPDLHSELNLSSLELGDSALYFCASSRRGVNTEAFFGQGTRLTVV.